This T cell receptor beta chain was captured in a study of shared clonotypes between healthy human individuals (TCRdb year 2020). At the level of the whole study: The cohort comprised a couple of women and a few men aged 18 to 49 years. Libraries were prepared and TCR repertoires were sequenced by different laboratories using diverse techniques, in order to increase sequencing depth and limit assay-specific biases. Blood TCR repertoires of a handful of healthy adults were deeply sequenced to estimate repertoire size and the extent of clonotype sharing between individuals. Leukapheresis yielded between about 0.94 and 8.9 billion PBMCs per donor. For each donor, CD4 naive and CD4 memory were each run on three plates, CD8 naive on two plates, and CD8 memory on one plate. The investigation overall reported the following: Rarefaction of sorted-subset datasets indicated incomplete sequencing despite the large sequencing depth. Approximately 4.8% of naive CD4, roughly 3.5% of naive CD8, roughly 2.4% of memory CD4, and over 0.35% of memory CD8 clonotypes were shared across a few donors. The genetic and exposure-history diversity represented was limited by the small number of donors. Naive subsets generally had larger estimated clonotype richness than memory subsets did. Higher generation probabilities were observed for clonotypes shared by all four sorted-subset donors than for non-shared clonotypes. Only blood was sampled, and tissue TCR repertoires likely differ from those in blood. Pairwise subsampling indicated that sequencing depth was expected to affect the degree of clonotype sharing among donors.

Healthy HIV-negative adults with no recently reported acute infections or vaccinations were included as donors. Every donor was a Caucasian adult residing in Nashville, Tennessee, USA. CD4+ T cells were enriched by magnetic negative selection; naive cells were then positively selected on CD45RA, and the negative fraction formed the memory subset. Blood was obtained by leukapheresis, after which PBMCs were separated by Ficoll-Histopaque density gradient centrifugation and cryopreserved in liquid nitrogen vapor phase. Analytical flow cytometry was used to check the purity and quantity of each magnetically sorted T cell population. Genomic DNA was isolated from every sorted fraction and measured by UV absorbance on a Nanodrop 2000c. TCR CDR3 regions were amplified from genomic DNA by multiplex PCR using the deep immunoSEQ assay. For each cell subset, the extracted genomic DNA was distributed evenly across all wells of several immunoSEQ 96-well plates, and each plate served as one replicate. Each replicate PCR for sorted subsets received around 200 ng genomic DNA, equal to about 30,000 T cell genomes. Purified libraries were quantified with a Qubit 3.0 fluorometer, sized on a Bioanalyzer 2100, and re-quantified with the KAPA Library Quantification kit. Every immunoSEQ 96-well plate was sequenced on a dedicated single-read 150-cycle Illumina NextSeq 550 flow cell. In the authors' own workflow: The immunoSEQ output contained only junctional sequences without quality scores, so filtering could not match that applied to full-length reads. To assign V/J genes and CDR3, sequences were annotated using PyIR, a Python wrapper for IgBLAST v1.9, with IMGT germline references. Reads were filtered out if the reads had weak V/J assignments (E-value above 1e-6), no CDR3, stop codons, out-of-frame junctions, or ambiguous translated residues. V3J clonotypes were defined as sequences sharing an identical inferred V gene, J gene, and CDR3 amino acid sequence. To compute the percentage overlap between repertoires, the number of shared unique clonotypes was divided by the size of the smaller repertoire. RTK rarefaction, the Chao1 estimator, and Recon v2.1 estimates of unobserved clonotypes were used to assess repertoire richness. OLGA was used to compute generation probabilities for all TCRbeta clonotypes that the gDNA method yielded from four donors. Drawn from immuneACCESS, this table holds only the in-frame rearrangements with V and J called that TCRdb kept. Clones are partly lost; checked studies trace under half to an unresolved V gene and leave the rest unexplained. Clone size and the V and J calls come from that table; the DNA yielded D and trimming. This sample has about 340,000 clones in its table, and about 70% of those were observed once. The top ten constitute more than 9% of the sample.

Per the germline V gene (reference sequence), GTSNPN is the CDR1 and SVGIG is the CDR2. The CDR3 has 15 amino acids, counting the end cysteine and phenylalanine. Of all the DNA, just the CDR3 is kept, 45 bases in frame from base 1. V trim: 5 bases; J trim: 1 base; unmatched bases: 5. Turning to this clone: Its recognized antigen is unknown. Per-base quality was not reported, and no clone a single base away is much larger than it.

The receptor chain draws on TRBV30 and TRBJ2-4, and 10 bases in between align with TRBD2. Source material: memory CD4+ T cells sorted from blood. The cell subset or site label on this specimen signifies: CD45RA-negative fraction. The clonotype comes from a man between 25 and 39 years old in good health. The CDR3 region: CAWEDSGRAKNIQYF. The DNA sequence is as follows: TGTGCCTGGGAGGATAGCGGGAGGGCCAAAAACATTCAGTACTTC.